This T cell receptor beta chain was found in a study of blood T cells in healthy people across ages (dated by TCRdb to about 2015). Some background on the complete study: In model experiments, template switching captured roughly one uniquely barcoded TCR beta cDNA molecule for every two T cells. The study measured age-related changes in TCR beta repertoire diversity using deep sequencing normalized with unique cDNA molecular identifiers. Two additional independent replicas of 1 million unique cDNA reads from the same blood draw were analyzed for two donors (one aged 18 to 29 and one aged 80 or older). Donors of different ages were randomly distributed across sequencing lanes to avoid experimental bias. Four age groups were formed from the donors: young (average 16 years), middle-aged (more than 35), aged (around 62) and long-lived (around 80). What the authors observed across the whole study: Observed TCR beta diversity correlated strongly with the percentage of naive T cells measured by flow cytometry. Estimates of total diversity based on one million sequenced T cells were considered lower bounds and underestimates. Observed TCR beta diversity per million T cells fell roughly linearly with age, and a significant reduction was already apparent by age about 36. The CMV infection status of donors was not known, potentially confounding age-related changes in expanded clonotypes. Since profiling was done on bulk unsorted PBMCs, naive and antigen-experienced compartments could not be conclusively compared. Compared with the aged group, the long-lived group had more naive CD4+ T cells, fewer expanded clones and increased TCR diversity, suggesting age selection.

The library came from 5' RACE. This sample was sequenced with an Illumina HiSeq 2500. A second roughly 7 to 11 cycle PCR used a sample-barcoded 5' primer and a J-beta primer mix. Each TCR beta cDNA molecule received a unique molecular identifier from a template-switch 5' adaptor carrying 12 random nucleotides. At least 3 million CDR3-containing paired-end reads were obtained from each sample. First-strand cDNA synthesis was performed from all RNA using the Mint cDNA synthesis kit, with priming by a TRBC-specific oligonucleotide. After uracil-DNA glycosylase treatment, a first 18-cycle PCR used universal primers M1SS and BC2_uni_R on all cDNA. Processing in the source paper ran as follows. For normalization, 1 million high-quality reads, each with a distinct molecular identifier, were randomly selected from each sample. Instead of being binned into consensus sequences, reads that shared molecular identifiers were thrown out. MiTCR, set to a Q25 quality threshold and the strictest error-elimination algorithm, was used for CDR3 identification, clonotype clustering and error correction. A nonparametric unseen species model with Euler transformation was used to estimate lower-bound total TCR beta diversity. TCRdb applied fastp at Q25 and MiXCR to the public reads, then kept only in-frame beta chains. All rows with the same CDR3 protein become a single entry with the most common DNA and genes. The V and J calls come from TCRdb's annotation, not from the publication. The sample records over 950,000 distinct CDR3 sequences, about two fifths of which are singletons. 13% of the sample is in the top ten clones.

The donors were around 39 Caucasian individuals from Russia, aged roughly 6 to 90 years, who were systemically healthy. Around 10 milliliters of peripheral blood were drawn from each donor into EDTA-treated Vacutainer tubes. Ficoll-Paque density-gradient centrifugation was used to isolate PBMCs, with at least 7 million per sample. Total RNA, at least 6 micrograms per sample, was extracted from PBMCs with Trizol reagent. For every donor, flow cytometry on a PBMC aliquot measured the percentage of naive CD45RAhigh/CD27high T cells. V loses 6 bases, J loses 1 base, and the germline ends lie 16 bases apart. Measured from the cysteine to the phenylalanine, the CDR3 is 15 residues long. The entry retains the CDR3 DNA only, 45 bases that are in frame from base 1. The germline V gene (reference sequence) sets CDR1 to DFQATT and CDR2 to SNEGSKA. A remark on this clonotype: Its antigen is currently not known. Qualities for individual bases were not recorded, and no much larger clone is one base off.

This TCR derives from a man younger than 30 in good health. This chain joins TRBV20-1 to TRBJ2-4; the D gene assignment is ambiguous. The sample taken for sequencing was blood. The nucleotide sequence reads TGCAGTGCAAATGCCCCCGTCACTGCCAAAAACATTCAGTACTTC. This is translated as CSANAPVTAKNIQYF.